This T cell receptor (beta chain) was identified in a study of OX40 agonist ivuxolimab in advanced cancers. Study overall: Every 2 weeks, patients got intravenous ivuxolimab at one of six dose levels (0.01-10 mg/kg). Study-level results: CD8+ T cells showed, on average, more clonal expansion than CD4+ cells.

Excluded were patients having autoimmune disease history or systemic immunosuppression. The germline V gene has CDR1 SQVTM and CDR2 ANQGSEA. The CDR3 contains 14 residues. V was cut by 3 bases and J by 2 bases, with 12 bases left in between. Only in-frame clones appear in the TCRdb table, and some are missing; sequencing was by immunoSEQ multiplex PCR. Of about 45,000 clones listed, 89% were seen once; the top ten hold 15% to 20%. A word on this clone: No antigen is known for it.

The sequencing here drew on CD4+ or CD8+ T cells sorted from blood, taken in a trial of the OX40 agonist ivuxolimab. The clonotype was recovered from an adult with an advanced solid tumor such as melanoma, head and neck, liver or kidney cancer. The rearrangement uses TRBV29-1 and TRBJ2-3; TRBD1 might be the D (6 bases). This CDR3 is CSVDRGSTTDTQYF. CDR3 sequence (DNA): TGCAGCGTTGACAGGGGATCCACCACAGATACGCAGTATTTT.